Each of the 14 T cell receptor beta chains below was sequenced from the same sample in a study of T cell responses to AZD1222 COVID-19 vaccine. This table comes from immunoSEQ multiplex PCR, and its TCRdb copy is limited to in-frame clones, with some not included. Counted here are about 120,000 clones, around nine tenths occurring once; the ten biggest clones make up over 1.5%. The material sequenced was peripheral blood, taken on day 0 of AZD1222 vaccination. The receptors stem from an adult in good health.

This chain uses TRBV6-9 with TRBJ1-1, with a possible D match to TRBD1 (5 bases). This CDR3 is built from 14 residues. The ends were cut back, 4 bases at V and 0 bases at J, with 9 bases in the middle. The germline V gene has CDR1 MNHGY and CDR2 SVAAGI. The CDR3 spells CASSFTGLNTEAFF. The DNA for the CDR3 is TGTGCCAGCAGTTTTACAGGATTGAACACTGAAGCTTTCTTT.

The rearrangement joins TRBV6-5 to TRBJ2-2; no reliable D call. Looked up from germline, CDR1 is MNHEY and CDR2 is SVGAGI. This CDR3 is 15 amino acids long. Deletions cut 2 bases from V and 2 bases from J, with 9 bases between. CDR3 DNA sequence: TGTGCCAGCAGTTACGGTATACTTAACACCGGGGAGCTGTTTTTT. Encoded protein: CASSYGILNTGELFF.

This chain joins TRBV5-1 and TRBJ2-7; D ambiguous. CDR1 is SGHRS, CDR2 YFSETQ, per germline. V lost 4 bases, J lost 0 bases, and 17 bases lay in between. This CDR3 region has 16 residues. The CDR3: CASSPRVQSSSYEQYF. CDR3 coding DNA: TGCGCCAGCAGCCCCCGGGTTCAGTCGAGCTCCTACGAGCAGTACTTC.

CDR3 DNA sequence: TGTGCCAGCAGCTTAGGAGGGGCAGGGAATGAAAAACTGTTTTTT. This codes for CASSLGGAGNEKLFF. This chain connects TRBV11-2 to TRBJ1-4, with a weak D call TRBD1 (5 bases). Trimming left V 1 base short and J 5 bases short, with 11 bases between. Germline values: CDR1 SGHAT, CDR2 FQNNGV. The CDR3 has 15 amino acids.

J is TRBJ1-1 and V is TRBV11-3; D remains unclear. The germline V and J ends were trimmed by 3 bases and 0 bases, with 8 bases remaining between them. The CDR3 contains 14 residues. Germline CDR1 is SGHNT and CDR2 is YENEEA. The CDR3 protein is CASSFGNMNTEAFF. The CDR3 bases are TGTGCCAGCAGCTTTGGAAACATGAACACTGAAGCTTTCTTT.

The rearrangement links TRBV6-4 to TRBJ2-6; D is possibly TRBD2 (5 bases). Germline CDR1 reads MRHNA; CDR2 reads SNTAGT. V lost 2 bases and J 2 bases, leaving 22 bases between the germline ends. The CDR3 is made up of 20 amino acids. The DNA of the CDR3 is TGTGCCAGCAGTGACGAGGCGGGCATATCCCCCTCCACTGGGGCCAACGTCCTGACTTTC. Residues: CASSDEAGISPSTGANVLTF.

The V and J genes are TRBV6-5 and TRBJ1-1; D not resolved. Between the trimmed V and J ends, which lost 2 bases and 4 bases, there was a span of 11 bases. Germline V gene sequence: CDR1 MNHEY, CDR2 SVGAGI. This CDR3 is 14 amino acids long. The CDR3 is CASSYGLAGTEAFF. The CDR3 coding sequence is TGTGCCAGCAGTTACGGGTTAGCGGGCACTGAAGCTTTCTTT.

This clone was picked up a small number of times. The rearrangement joins TRBV27 to TRBJ1-5; tentatively, D is TRBD1 (6 bases). This CDR3 is 17 amino acids long. Trimming took off 1 base at V and 1 base at J, with 14 bases between the two ends. The germline CDR1 and CDR2 sequences are MNHEY and SMNVEV (reference sequence). The CDR3 is CASSLWGAGGSNQPQHF. CDR3 in DNA: TGTGCCAGCAGTTTATGGGGGGCGGGTGGCAGCAATCAGCCCCAGCATTTT.

The chain carries TRBV5-1 and TRBJ1-2; D might be TRBD1 (6 bases). The germline V gene has CDR1 SGHRS and CDR2 YFSETQ. The CDR3 consists of 15 residues. V lost 0 bases, J lost 2 bases, and 11 bases lay in between. In DNA, the CDR3 is TGCGCCAGCAGCTTGGAAGGACAGTCCAACTATGGCTACACCTTC. Translating it yields CASSLEGQSNYGYTF.

The gene calls are TRBV5-1 and TRBJ2-3; 15 positions match TRBD2. J lost 1 base, V lost 3 bases, and 18 bases had no gene match. This CDR3 has 22 residues. CDR1 and CDR2 (germline): SGHRS, YFSETQ. CDR3 nucleotides: TGCGCCAGCAGCTACAGGGGGAAGACCGGGACTAGCGGGAGGAGGGGCACAGATACGCAGTATTTT. Protein sequence: CASSYRGKTGTSGRRGTDTQYF.

The genes are TRBV7-3 and TRBJ1-1; D perhaps matches TRBD1 (5 bases). V was pared by 5 bases and J by 5 bases, with 12 bases between. Germline CDR1 and CDR2: SGHTA and FQGTGA. The CDR3 has 13 residues. This CDR3 reads CASSLIGGTEAFF. In nucleotides, the CDR3 is TGTGCCAGCAGCCTAATTGGGGGAACTGAAGCTTTCTTT.

The V and J genes are TRBV27 and TRBJ1-1, with D possibly TRBD1 on 5 matching bases. This CDR3 has 16 amino acids. The germline CDR1 and CDR2 sequences are MNHEY and SMNVEV (reference sequence). V lost 1 base, J lost 1 base, and 13 bases lay in between. The CDR3 is CASSLFGGEANTEAFF. CDR3 nucleotide sequence: TGTGCCAGCAGTTTATTTGGGGGGGAGGCGAACACTGAAGCTTTCTTT.

V is TRBV7-9 and J is TRBJ1-1; D gene uncertain. Trimming took off 5 bases at V and 2 bases at J, with 18 bases between the two ends. Germline V gives CDR1 SEHNR, CDR2 FQNEAQ (reference sequence). The CDR3 consists of 16 residues. Here the CDR3 DNA reads TGTGCCAGCAGCCGAAGGGCGACGGCTGGTAACACTGAAGCTTTCTTT. Amino acid sequence: CASSRRATAGNTEAFF.

The chain combines TRBV6-6 with TRBJ1-2; D unresolved. This CDR3 comprises 12 residues. The germline V gene encodes CDR1 MNHNY and CDR2 SVGAGI (reference sequence). V was shortened by 2 bases and J by 8 bases, with 9 bases between the two germline ends. CDR3 loop: CASSYTQRGYTF. The CDR3 nucleotides are TGTGCCAGCAGTTACACCCAGCGGGGCTACACCTTC.